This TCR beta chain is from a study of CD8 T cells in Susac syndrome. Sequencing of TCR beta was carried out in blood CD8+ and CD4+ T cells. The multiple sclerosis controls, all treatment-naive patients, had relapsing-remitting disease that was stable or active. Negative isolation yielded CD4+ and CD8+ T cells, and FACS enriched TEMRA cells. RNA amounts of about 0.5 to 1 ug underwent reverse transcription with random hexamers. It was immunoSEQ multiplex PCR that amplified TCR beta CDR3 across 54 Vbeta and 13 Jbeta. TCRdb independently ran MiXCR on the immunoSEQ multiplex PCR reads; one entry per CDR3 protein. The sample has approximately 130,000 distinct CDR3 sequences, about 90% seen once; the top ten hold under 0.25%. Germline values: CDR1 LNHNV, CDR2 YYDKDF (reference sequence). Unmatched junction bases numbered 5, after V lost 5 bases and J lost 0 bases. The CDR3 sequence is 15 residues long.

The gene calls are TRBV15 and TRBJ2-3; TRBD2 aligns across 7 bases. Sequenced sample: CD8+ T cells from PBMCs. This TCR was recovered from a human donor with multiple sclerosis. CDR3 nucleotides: TGTGCCACCAGCTTGGTTAGCGGGAGCACAGATACGCAGTATTTT. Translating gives CATSLVSGSTDTQYF. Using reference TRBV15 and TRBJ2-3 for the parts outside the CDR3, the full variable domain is DAMVIQNPRYQVTQFGKPVTLSCSQTLNHNVMYWYQQKSSQAPKLLFHYYDKDFNNEADTPDNFQSRRPNTSFCFLDIRSPGLGDTAMYLCATSLVSGSTDTQYFGPGTRLTVL.